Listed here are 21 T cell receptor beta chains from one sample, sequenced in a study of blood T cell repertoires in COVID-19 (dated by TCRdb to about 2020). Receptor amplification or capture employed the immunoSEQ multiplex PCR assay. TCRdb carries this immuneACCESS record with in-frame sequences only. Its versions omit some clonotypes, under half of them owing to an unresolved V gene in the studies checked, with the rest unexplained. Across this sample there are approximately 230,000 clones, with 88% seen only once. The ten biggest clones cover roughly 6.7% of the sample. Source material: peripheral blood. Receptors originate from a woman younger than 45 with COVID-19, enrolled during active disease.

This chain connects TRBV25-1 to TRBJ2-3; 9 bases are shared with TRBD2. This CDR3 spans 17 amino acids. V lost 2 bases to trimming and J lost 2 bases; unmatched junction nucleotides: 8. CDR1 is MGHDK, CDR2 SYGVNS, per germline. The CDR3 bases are TGTGCCAGCAGTGAAGGGCGGCTAGCGGGAAACACAGATACGCAGTATTTT. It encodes CASSEGRLAGNTDTQYF.

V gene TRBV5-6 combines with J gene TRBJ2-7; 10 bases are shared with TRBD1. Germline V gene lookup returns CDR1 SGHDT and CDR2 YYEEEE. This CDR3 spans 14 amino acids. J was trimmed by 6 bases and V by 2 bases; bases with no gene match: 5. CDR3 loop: CASSFGTGVREQYF. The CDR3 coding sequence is TGTGCCAGCAGCTTCGGGACAGGGGTTCGCGAGCAGTACTTC.

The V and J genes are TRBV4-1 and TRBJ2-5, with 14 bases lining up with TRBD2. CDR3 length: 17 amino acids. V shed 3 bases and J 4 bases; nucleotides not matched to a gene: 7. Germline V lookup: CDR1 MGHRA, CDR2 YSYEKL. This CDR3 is CASSHPTSGRARETQYF. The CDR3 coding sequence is TGCGCCAGCAGCCACCCGACTAGCGGGAGGGCCCGAGAGACCCAGTACTTC.

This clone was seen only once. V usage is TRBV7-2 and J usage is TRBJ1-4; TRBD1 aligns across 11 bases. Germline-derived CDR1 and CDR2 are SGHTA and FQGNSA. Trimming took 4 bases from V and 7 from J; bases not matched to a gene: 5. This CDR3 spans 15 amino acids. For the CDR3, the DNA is TGTGCCAGCAGCTCCCGGGACAGGGGGAGTGAAAAACTGTTTTTT. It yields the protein CASSSRDRGSEKLFF.

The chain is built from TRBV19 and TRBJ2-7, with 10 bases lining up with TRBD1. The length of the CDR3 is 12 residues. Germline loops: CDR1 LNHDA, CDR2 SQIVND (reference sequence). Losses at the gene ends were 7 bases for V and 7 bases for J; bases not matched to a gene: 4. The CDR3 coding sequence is TGTGCCAGTACGACAGGGGGCCATGAGCAGTACTTC. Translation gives CASTTGGHEQYF.

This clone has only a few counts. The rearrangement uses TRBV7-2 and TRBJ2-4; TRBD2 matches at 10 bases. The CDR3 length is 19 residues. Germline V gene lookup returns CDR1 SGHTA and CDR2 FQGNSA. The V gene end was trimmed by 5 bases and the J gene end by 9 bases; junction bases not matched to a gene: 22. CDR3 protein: CASSQRGGGNKQKHSIQYF. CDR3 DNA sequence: TGTGCCAGCAGCCAGCGGGGGGGCGGTAACAAACAAAAACATTCCATTCAGTACTTC.

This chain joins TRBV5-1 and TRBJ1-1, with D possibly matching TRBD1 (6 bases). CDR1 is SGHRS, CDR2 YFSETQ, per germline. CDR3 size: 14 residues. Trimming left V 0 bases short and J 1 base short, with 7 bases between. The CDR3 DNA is TGCGCCAGCAGCTTGGGGACAGAGAACACTGAAGCTTTCTTT. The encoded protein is CASSLGTENTEAFF.

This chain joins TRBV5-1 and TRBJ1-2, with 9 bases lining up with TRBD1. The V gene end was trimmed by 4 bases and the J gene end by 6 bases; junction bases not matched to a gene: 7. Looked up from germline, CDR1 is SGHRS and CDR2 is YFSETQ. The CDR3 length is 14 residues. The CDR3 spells CASSVGQGVDGYTF. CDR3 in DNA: TGCGCCAGCAGCGTGGGACAGGGCGTTGATGGCTACACCTTC.

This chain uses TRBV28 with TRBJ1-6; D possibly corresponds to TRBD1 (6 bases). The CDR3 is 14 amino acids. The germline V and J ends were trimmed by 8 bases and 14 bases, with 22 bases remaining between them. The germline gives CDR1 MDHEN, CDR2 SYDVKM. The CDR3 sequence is CASSSGSRGKSLHF. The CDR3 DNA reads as TGTGCCAGCTCCTCCGGCTCCAGGGGCAAGTCCCTCCACTTT.

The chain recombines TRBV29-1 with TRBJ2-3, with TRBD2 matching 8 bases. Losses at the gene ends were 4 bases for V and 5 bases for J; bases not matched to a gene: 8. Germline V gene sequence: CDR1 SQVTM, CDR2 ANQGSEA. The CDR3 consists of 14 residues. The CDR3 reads CSVAFSGVVDTQYF. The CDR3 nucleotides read TGCAGCGTTGCTTTTAGCGGGGTTGTAGATACGCAGTATTTT.

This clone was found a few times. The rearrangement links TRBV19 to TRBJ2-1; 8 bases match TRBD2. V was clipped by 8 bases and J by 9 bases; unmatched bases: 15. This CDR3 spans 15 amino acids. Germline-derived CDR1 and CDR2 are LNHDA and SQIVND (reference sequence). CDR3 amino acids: CASSTSGQRSGEQFF. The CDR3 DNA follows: TGTGCCAGTTCCACTAGCGGACAAAGGAGTGGTGAGCAGTTCTTC.

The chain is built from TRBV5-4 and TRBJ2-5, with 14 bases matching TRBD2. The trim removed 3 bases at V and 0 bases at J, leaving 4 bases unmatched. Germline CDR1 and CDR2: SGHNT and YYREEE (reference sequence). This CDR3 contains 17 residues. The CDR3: CASSWGLAGAYQETQYF. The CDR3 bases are TGTGCCAGCAGCTGGGGACTAGCGGGGGCGTACCAAGAGACCCAGTACTTC.

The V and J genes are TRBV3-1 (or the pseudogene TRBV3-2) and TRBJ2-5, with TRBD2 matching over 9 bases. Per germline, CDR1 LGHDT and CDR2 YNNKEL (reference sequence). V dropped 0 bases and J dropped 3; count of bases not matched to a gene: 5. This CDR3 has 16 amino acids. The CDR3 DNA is TGTGCCAGCAGCCAAGAACCGGGACTAGCTAAAGAGACCCAGTACTTC. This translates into CASSQEPGLAKETQYF.

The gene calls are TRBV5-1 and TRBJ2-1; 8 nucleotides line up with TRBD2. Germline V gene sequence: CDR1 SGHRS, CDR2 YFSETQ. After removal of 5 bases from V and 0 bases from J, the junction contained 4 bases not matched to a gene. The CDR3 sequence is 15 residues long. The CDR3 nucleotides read TGCGCCAGCAGGGGGAGCGGGGGCTCCTACAATGAGCAGTTCTTC. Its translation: CASRGSGGSYNEQFF.

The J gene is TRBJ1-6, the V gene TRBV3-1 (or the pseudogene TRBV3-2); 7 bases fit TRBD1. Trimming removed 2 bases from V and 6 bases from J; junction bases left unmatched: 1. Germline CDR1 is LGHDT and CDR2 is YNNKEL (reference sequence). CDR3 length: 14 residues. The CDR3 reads CASSQQGVNSPLHF. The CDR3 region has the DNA TGTGCCAGCAGCCAACAGGGGGTTAATTCACCCCTCCACTTT.

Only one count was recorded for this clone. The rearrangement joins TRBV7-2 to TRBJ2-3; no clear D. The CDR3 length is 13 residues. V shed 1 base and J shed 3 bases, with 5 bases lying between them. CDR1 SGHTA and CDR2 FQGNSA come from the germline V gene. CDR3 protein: CASSLGPTDTQYF. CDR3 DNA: TGTGCCAGCAGCTTAGGTCCTACAGATACGCAGTATTTT.

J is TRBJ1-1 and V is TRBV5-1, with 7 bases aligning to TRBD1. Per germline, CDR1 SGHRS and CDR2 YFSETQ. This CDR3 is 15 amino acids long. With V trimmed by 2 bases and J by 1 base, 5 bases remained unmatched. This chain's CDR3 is CASSFRGLGNTEAFF. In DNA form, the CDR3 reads TGCGCCAGCAGCTTCAGGGGGTTAGGGAACACTGAAGCTTTCTTT.

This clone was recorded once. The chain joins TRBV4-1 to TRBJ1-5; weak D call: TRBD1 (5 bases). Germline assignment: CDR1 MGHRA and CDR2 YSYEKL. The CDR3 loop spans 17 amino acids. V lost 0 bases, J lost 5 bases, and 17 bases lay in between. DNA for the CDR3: TGCGCCAGCAGCCAAGAATCACTTCGGACATTTGATCAGCCCCAGCATTTT. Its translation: CASSQESLRTFDQPQHF.

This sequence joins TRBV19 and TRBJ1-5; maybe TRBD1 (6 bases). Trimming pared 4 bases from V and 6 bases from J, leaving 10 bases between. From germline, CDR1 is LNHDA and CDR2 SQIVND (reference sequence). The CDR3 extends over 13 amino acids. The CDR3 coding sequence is TGTGCCAGTAGTAAGACAGGAAGTCAGCCCCAGCATTTT. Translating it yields CASSKTGSQPQHF.

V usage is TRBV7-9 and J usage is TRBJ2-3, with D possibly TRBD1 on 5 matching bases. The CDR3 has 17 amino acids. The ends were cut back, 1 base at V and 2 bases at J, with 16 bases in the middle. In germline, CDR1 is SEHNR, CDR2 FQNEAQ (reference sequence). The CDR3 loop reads CASSLVTEETDTDTQYF. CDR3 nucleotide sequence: TGTGCCAGCAGCTTAGTCACCGAGGAGACAGACACAGATACGCAGTATTTT.

CDR3 protein: CASSPPDGGTGEEKLFF. CDR3 in DNA: TGCGCCAGCAGCCCACCCGACGGGGGAACAGGGGAGGAAAAACTGTTTTTT. The chain links TRBV5-1 to TRBJ1-4; 7 bases are a match to TRBD1. CDR1 SGHRS and CDR2 YFSETQ come from the germline V gene. The CDR3 runs 17 residues. Trimming at V came to 4 bases and at J to 8 bases, leaving 17 bases not matched to a gene.